This TCR beta chain was recovered during a study of cytomegalovirus exposure and HLA in healthy donors. The study, taken as a whole, reports: Diagnosis of cytomegalovirus status made by the classifier reportedly showed high specificity and sensitivity.

CDR1 and CDR2 (germline): SGHAT, FQNNGV. With 6 bases removed from V and 2 bases from J, the gap between germline ends came to 13 bases. This CDR3 region has 14 residues. Comment on this clone: Its antigen is undetermined.

The primer mix had 60 Vbeta and 13 Jbeta primers. This table comes from immunoSEQ multiplex PCR, and its TCRdb copy is limited to in-frame clones, with some not included. This sample carries about 160,000 clones, approximately 80% of them seen once, and the ten largest clones take roughly 7%. The specimen was PBMCs. This sequence joins TRBV11-2 and TRBJ1-2, with D perhaps matching TRBD1 (6 bases). The receptor was derived from a woman aged 40 to 50 in good health and CMV-seropositive. The CDR3 reads CASRRAGTNYGYTF. The CDR3 coding sequence is TGTGCCAGCAGGCGAGCCGGGACAAACTATGGCTACACCTTC.